What follows describes a single TCR beta chain. Its antigen target is currently unknown. No much larger clonotype is one base removed from it; base qualities were not supplied. These data belong to a study of blood T cell repertoires in COVID-19 (dated by TCRdb to 2018 to 2021). About the study as a whole: Collaborator samples came from the United States, Italy and Spain and covered acute and convalescent phases of COVID-19. The material from the prospective study consisted of cDNA or gDNA derived from T cells, B-cell-depleted T cells, or PBMCs. Nearly every sample came with metadata listing a de-identified subject ID, COVID-19 status, age in years and sex. HLA class I and class II types, where available, came from metadata supplied by the sample provider rather than from assay-based typing. The samples were drawn from two sources: the first 160 participants of the ongoing ImmuneRACE study, and 1,200 or so subjects contributed by 6 global collaborators. The repertoires were made available in a free public database intended to serve as a resource for research on the immune response to SARS-CoV-2. Subjects who had been exposed to COVID-19, were actively infected with it, or had recovered from it provided the deeply sampled blood TCRbeta repertoires that made up the dataset. The investigation overall reported the following: How much clinical and demographic metadata was included differed by source and by participant, and the metadata was provided uncurated.

V is pared back by 7 bases and J by 0 bases, with 13 bases lying between the germline termini. CDR1 and CDR2 were assigned from the germline V gene as MRHNA and SNTAGT. Including the terminal cysteine and phenylalanine, the CDR3 comprises 14 residues. Only the CDR3 region is kept as DNA, spanning 42 bases read in frame from base 1. In Seattle, one collaborating source enrolled patients while the infection was active and tracked those patients longitudinally over the course of disease. Whole blood was collected in K2EDTA tubes by collaborating institutions according to the institutions' own protocols. For TCRbeta analysis, collaborator samples were shipped as frozen whole blood, as isolated PBMCs, or as DNA extracted from either sample type. TCRbeta CDR3 regions were amplified from genomic DNA using the immunoSEQ Assay, a bias-controlled multiplex PCR. Concerning the study's data processing: Within the assay, amplification of reference gene primers was used to estimate how many nucleated cells each sample contained. Sequence reads were collapsed and filtered to measure the absolute abundance of every unique TCRbeta CDR3 rearrangement. For each sample, productive Simpson clonality was calculated as the square root of Simpson's diversity index across productive rearrangements. The clones in this table, taken by TCRdb from immuneACCESS, are in-frame only. Not every clone is retained; where verified, under half of the shortfall comes from an unresolved V gene, and the cause of the rest is unknown. The V and J calls and the clone size are those of that table, but D and trimming were determined from the DNA. For this sample there are 70,000 to 95,000 clones; just under 80% appear just once. Together, the top ten hold more than 35% of the sample.

The chain was built from TRBV6-4 and TRBJ2-7, with the D gene call left open. The sample comprised peripheral blood. The receptor was derived from a man in his fifties or sixties with COVID-19, enrolled during active disease. The DNA reads as follows: TGTGCCAGCAAGAGCCTCTCCCCCTCCTACGAGCAGTACTTC. Its protein is CASKSLSPSYEQYF.